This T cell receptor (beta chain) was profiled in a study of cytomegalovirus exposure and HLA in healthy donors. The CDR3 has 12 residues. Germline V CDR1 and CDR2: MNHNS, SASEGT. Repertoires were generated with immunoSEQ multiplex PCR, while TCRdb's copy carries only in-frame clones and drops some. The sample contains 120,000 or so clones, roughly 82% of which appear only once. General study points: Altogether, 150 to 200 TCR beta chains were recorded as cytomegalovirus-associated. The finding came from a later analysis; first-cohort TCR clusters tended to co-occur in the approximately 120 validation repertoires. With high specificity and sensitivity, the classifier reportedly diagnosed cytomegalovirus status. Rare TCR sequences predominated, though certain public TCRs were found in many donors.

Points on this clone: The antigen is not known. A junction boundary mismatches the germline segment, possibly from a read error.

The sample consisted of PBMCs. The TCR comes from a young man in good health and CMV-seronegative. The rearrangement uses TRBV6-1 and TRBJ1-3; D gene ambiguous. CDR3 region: CASSEDGDTIYF. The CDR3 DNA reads TGTGCCAGCAGTGAAGATGGAGACACCATATATTTT.